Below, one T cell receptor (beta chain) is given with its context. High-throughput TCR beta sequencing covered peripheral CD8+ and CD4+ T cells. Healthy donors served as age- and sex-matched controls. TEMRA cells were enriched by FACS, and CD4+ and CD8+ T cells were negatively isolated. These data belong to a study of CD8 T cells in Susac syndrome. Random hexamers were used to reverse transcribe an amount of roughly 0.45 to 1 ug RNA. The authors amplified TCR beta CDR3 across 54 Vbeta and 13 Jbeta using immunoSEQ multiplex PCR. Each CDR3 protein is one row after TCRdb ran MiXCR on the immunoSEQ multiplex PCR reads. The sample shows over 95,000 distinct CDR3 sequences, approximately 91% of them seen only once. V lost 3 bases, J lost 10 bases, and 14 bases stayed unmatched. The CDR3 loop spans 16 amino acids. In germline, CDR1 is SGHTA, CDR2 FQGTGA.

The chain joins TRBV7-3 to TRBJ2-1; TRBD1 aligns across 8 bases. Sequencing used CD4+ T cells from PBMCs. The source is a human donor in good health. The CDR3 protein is CASSLFSTGGFGEQFF. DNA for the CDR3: TGTGCCAGCAGCTTGTTTTCTACAGGGGGGTTTGGGGAGCAGTTCTTC.